This T cell receptor (beta chain) was identified during a study of blood T cell repertoires in COVID-19. Generated by immunoSEQ multiplex PCR, the TCRdb table keeps only in-frame clones and is missing some. The data contain about 300,000 clones, about nine tenths of them singletons. V gave up 3 bases and J gave up 4 bases, with 13 bases separating them. The CDR3 contains 15 residues. Germline CDR1 SNHLY, CDR2 FYNNEI. Sequenced: peripheral blood. The sequence was obtained from a woman aged 30 to 39 with COVID-19, enrolled during active disease. The chain is built from TRBV2 and TRBJ1-5, with a weak D call TRBD1 (6 bases). The CDR3 sequence: CASSERGQINQPQHF. CDR3 nucleotides: TGTGCCAGCAGTGAGAGGGGACAAATAAATCAGCCCCAGCATTTT.